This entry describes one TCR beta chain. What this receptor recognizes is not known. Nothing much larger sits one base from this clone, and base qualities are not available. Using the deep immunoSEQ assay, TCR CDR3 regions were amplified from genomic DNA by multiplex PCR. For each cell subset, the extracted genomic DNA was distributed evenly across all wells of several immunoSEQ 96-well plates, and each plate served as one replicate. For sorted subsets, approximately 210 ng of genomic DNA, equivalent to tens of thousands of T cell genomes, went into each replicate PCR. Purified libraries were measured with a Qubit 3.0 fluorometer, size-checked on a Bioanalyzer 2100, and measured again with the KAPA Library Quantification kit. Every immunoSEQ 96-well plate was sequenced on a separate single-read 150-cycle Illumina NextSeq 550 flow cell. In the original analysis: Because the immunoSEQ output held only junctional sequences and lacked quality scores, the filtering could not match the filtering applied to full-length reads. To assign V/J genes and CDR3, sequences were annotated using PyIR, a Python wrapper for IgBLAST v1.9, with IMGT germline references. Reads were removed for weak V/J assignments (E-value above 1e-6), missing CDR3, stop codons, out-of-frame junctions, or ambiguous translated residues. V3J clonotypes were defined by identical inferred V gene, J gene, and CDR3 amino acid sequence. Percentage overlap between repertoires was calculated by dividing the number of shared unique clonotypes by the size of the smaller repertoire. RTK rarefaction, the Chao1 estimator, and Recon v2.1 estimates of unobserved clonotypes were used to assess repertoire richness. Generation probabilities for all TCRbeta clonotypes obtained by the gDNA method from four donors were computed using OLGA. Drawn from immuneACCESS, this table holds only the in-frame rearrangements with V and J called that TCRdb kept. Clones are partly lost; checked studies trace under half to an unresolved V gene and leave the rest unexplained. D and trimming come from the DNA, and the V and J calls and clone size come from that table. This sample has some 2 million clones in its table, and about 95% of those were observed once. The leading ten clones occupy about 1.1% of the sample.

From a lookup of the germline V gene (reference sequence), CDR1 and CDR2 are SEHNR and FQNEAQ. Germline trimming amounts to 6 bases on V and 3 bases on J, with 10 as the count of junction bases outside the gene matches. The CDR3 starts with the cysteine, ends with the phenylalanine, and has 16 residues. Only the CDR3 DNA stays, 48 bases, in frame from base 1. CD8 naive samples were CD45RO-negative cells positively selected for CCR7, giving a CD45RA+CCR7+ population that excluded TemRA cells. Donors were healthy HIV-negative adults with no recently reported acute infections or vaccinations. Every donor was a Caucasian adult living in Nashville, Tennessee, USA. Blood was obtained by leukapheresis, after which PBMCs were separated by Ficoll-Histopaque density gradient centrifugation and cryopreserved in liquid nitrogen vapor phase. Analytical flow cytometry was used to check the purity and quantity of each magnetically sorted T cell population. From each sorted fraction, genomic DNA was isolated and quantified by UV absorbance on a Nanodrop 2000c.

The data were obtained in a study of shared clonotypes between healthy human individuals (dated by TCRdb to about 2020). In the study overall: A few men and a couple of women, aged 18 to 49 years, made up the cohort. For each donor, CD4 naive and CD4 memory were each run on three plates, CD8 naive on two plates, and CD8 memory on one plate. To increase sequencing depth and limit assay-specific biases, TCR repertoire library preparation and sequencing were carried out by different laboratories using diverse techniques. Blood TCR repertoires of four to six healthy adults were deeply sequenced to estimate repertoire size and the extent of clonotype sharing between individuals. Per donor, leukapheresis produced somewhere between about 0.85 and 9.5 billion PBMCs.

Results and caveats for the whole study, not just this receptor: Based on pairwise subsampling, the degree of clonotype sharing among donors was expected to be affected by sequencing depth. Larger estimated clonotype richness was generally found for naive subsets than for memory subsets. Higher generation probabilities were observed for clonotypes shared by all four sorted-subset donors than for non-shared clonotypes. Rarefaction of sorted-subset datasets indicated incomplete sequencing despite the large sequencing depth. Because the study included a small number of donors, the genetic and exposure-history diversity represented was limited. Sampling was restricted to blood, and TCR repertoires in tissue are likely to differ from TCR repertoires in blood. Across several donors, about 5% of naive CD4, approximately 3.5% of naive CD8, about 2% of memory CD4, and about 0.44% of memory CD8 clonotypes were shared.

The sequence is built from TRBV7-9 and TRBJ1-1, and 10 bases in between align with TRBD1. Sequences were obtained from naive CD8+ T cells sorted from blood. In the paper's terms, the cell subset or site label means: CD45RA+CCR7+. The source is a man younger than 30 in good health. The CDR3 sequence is CASSDRGPGEDTEAFF. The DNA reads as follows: TGTGCCAGCAGTGACAGGGGGCCGGGTGAGGACACTGAAGCTTTCTTT.